This T cell receptor (beta chain) originates from a study of cytomegalovirus exposure and HLA in healthy donors. About the research overall: From HLA-typed donors, an early data release held about 92 million unique TCRs.

V was cut by 3 bases and J by 1 base, with 7 bases left in between. This CDR3 contains 13 residues. Germline values: CDR1 SGHTA, CDR2 FQGTGA. Study findings and constraints: Follow-up analysis later connected one missense variant in DCLRE1C with trimming of TCR beta V- and J-genes.

Primers: 60 Vbeta forward and 13 Jbeta reverse. In the original processing: Roughly 11 million shared chains were among the approximately 76 million unique TCR beta chains that a later analysis counted. Clones were read by immunoSEQ multiplex PCR, and TCRdb kept only the in-frame ones, dropping some. That table furnishes V, J and clone size, whereas the DNA furnished D and trimming. The table has 150,000 to 200,000 clones, approximately 80% seen once. This clone was observed once. Its antigen is still unknown. The material sequenced was PBMCs. The sequence derives from a male donor in good health and CMV-seronegative. The chain has TRBV7-3 and TRBJ2-7, with a weak D call TRBD1 (5 bases). The CDR3 is CASSFQGSYEQYF. Written as DNA, the CDR3 is TGTGCCAGCAGCTTCCAGGGTTCCTACGAGCAGTACTTC.